Below are 22 T cell receptor beta chains sequenced from a single sample in a study of human T cells and chemical hapten exposure. TCRdb re-called the RACE reads through MiXCR, storing one row per CDR3 protein. The sample yields approximately 400,000 distinct CDR3 sequences, about 4.8% seen once. This sample's time point: patch test 1, 2 weeks after DPC sensitization. Sample treatment: therapeutic diphenylcyclopropenone sensitization with weekly scalp DPC. The starting material was whole blood, obtained in connection with sensitization to the hapten diphenylcyclopropenone (DPC). Every receptor here comes from a woman in her fifties or sixties with alopecia areata. Some clones in this sample may be carry-over from other donors' samples.

Here the CDR3 reads CASSLRRGRDYNEQFF. The CDR3 DNA follows: TGTGCCAGCAGCTTACGCAGAGGACGTGACTACAATGAGCAGTTCTTC. The chain employs TRBV7-9 and TRBJ2-1; D unresolved. Germline V gene sequence: CDR1 SEHNR, CDR2 FQNEAQ (reference sequence). The CDR3 totals 16 residues. The V end was cut by 2 bases, the J end by 3 bases, with 14 bases between.

V and J are TRBV9 and TRBJ1-6, with 8 bases that match TRBD1. The V segment lost 4 bases and the J segment 9 bases; nucleotides outside the gene matches: 6. From germline, CDR1 is SGDLS and CDR2 YYNGEE. The CDR3 contains 14 residues. The CDR3 sequence is CASSPRQGSSPLHF. For the CDR3, the DNA is TGTGCCAGCAGCCCGCGACAGGGGAGTTCACCCCTCCACTTT.

This clonotype was detected only a few times. The V gene is TRBV28, the J gene TRBJ2-6; TRBD1 matches at 11 bases. The length of the CDR3 is 17 residues. Germline V CDR1 and CDR2: MDHEN, SYDVKM. V lost 7 bases, J lost 0 bases, and 5 bases stayed unmatched. The CDR3 nucleotides read TGTGCCAGCACGGCTGGGACAGGGGGCTCTGGGGCCAACGTCCTGACTTTC. It translates to CASTAGTGGSGANVLTF.

This clonotype was counted only a few times. The genes are TRBV5-4 and TRBJ1-4; D unclear. The germline V gene encodes CDR1 SGHNT and CDR2 YYREEE (reference sequence). The CDR3 length is 14 residues. Trimming stripped 0 bases from V and 8 bases from J, with 11 bases between. CDR3 in amino acids: CASSLDGPGEKLFF. As DNA, the CDR3 is TGTGCCAGCAGCTTGGACGGACCGGGGGAAAAACTGTTTTTT.

The chain recombines TRBV11-2 with TRBJ2-3; maybe TRBD1 (5 bases). V lost 0 bases to trimming and J lost 11 bases, with 12 bases between them. Germline V gene sequence: CDR1 SGHAT, CDR2 FQNNGV. The CDR3 has 13 amino acids. The CDR3 DNA is TGTGCCAGCAGCTTAGATACATTTAGGGGGCAGTATTTT. This sequence encodes CASSLDTFRGQYF.

The V call is TRBV30, the J call TRBJ2-3; 9 nucleotides match TRBD2. The CDR3 spans 13 residues. V lost 6 bases to trimming and J lost 6 bases; unmatched junction nucleotides: 7. The germline gives CDR1 GTSNPN, CDR2 SVGIG (reference sequence). This chain's CDR3 is CACRSGRTDTQYF. Written as DNA, the CDR3 is TGTGCCTGTCGTAGCGGGAGAACTGATACGCAGTATTTT.

Only a few counts were recorded for this clonotype. This sequence joins TRBV3-1 and TRBJ2-5, with a weak D call TRBD2 (5 bases). CDR3 length: 14 residues. CDR1 and CDR2 from the germline V gene are LGHDT and YNNKEL (reference sequence). The V and J ends lost 6 bases and 2 bases respectively, with 13 bases between them. CDR3 loop: CASSFYGEQETQYF. The CDR3 nucleotides read TGTGCCAGCAGTTTTTACGGGGAGCAAGAGACCCAGTACTTC.

In this sample, this clonotype turned up a few times. The chain is built from TRBV5-1 and TRBJ2-2, with D unresolved. CDR3 size: 13 residues. V was pared by 1 base and J by 3 bases, with 4 bases between. The V gene's germline CDR1 is SGHRS and CDR2 YFSETQ. CDR3 region: CASSLSYTGELFF. Written as DNA, the CDR3 is TGCGCCAGCAGCTTGTCGTACACCGGGGAGCTGTTTTTT. The complete variable domain, with remaining parts taken from reference TRBV5-1 and TRBJ2-2, reads KAGVTQTPRYLIKTRGQQVTLSCSPISGHRSVSWYQQTPGQGLQFLFEYFSETQRNKGNFPGRFSGRQFSNSRSEMNVSTLELGDSALYLCASSLSYTGELFFGEGSRLTVL.

This clonotype was observed many times. This chain connects TRBV21-1 to TRBJ2-7; TRBD1, the D gene given by the table, was not confirmed from the DNA. TRBV21-1 is tagged as a pseudogene. This CDR3 region has 17 residues. The DNA of the CDR3 is TGTGCCAGTTTCCATTCGTTGACAGGGCCGCCCTCCTACGAGCAGTACTTC. Its protein is CASFHSLTGPPSYEQYF.

There are many counts of this clonotype. The V and J genes are TRBV6-5 and TRBJ1-1; 10 nucleotides match TRBD1. The germline V gene has CDR1 MNHEY and CDR2 SVGAGI. The CDR3 length is 15 residues. V shed 5 bases, J shed 4 bases, and the junction held 7 bases outside the gene matches. CDR3 sequence (DNA): TGTGCCAGCAGTATCCGGGACAGGGGAGGCACTGAAGCTTTCTTT. Translating gives CASSIRDRGGTEAFF.

This clonotype showed up just a few times. The chain uses TRBV4-1 and TRBJ1-2; D remains unclear. Germline CDR1 is MGHRA and CDR2 is YSYEKL. V shed 3 bases and J shed 7 bases, with 15 bases lying between them. The CDR3 has 14 residues. The CDR3 spells CASSQNLLVTGYTF. The CDR3 nucleotides are TGCGCCAGCAGCCAGAACCTTCTCGTGACTGGCTACACCTTC.

This clonotype was recorded a few times. The gene calls are TRBV5-5 and TRBJ1-2; 7 bases are shared with TRBD1. CDR1 is SGHKS, CDR2 YYEKEE, per germline (reference sequence). V lost 4 bases and J lost 4; bases outside the gene matches: 4. The CDR3 has 13 residues. CDR3 bases: TGTGCCAGCAGCATAGACAGGGCCTATGGCTACACCTTC. It yields the protein CASSIDRAYGYTF.

V usage is TRBV7-2 and J usage is TRBJ1-1, with D hard to call. This CDR3 is built from 15 residues. The ends were cut back, 3 bases at V and 1 base at J, with 12 bases in the middle. Germline V CDR1 and CDR2: SGHTA, FQGNSA. For the CDR3, the DNA is TGTGCCAGCAGCTTTCCCCGGCAGACGAACACTGAAGCTTTCTTT. Its protein product is CASSFPRQTNTEAFF.

Many counts were recorded for this clonotype. The chain links TRBV6-2 or TRBV6-3 to TRBJ1-2, with D possibly matching TRBD1 (5 bases). Trimming took 1 base from V and 4 from J, leaving 13 bases between them. This CDR3 has 15 amino acids. In germline, CDR1 is MNHEY, CDR2 SVGEGT. Here the CDR3 DNA reads TGTGCCAGCAGTTACTTGAGCGGGGCCGGCTATGGCTACACCTTC. Protein sequence: CASSYLSGAGYGYTF.

This clonotype was seen ten or more times. This chain connects TRBV5-4 to TRBJ2-7, with a tentative D call TRBD1 (6 bases). The V gene lost 4 bases and the J gene lost 2 bases, with 13 bases spanning the gap. There are 14 residues in the CDR3. Germline CDR1 is SGHNT and CDR2 is YYREEE (reference sequence). The CDR3 loop is CASSAQGRPYEQYF. The CDR3 DNA sequence: TGTGCCAGCAGCGCACAGGGACGGCCCTACGAGCAGTACTTC. Full variable domain (remainder filled in from reference TRBV5-4 and TRBJ2-7): ETGVTQSPTHLIKTRGQQVTLRCSSQSGHNTVSWYQQALGQGPQFIFQYYREEENGRGNFPPRFSGLQFPNYSSELNVNALELDDSALYLCASSAQGRPYEQYFGPGTRLTVT.

This clonotype was seen ten or more times. This chain links TRBV2 with TRBJ2-3, with 10 bases aligning to TRBD2. CDR1 is SNHLY and CDR2 is FYNNEI in the germline V gene. The CDR3 totals 15 residues. V shed 4 bases and J 2 bases; nucleotides not matched to a gene: 3. Here the CDR3 DNA reads TGTGCCAGCAGTGGGGGACTAGCGAACACAGATACGCAGTATTTT. This gives the protein CASSGGLANTDTQYF.

This clonotype occurred a few times. The chain carries TRBV7-9 and TRBJ2-7; weak D call: TRBD2 (5 bases). CDR3 length equals 16 residues. V was shortened by 5 bases and J by 3 bases, with 20 bases between the two germline ends. Germline CDR1 is SEHNR and CDR2 is FQNEAQ (reference sequence). CDR3 sequence (DNA): TGTGCCAGCAGCCCTTGGCGCGGGCGGCAGATCTACGAGCAGTACTTC. It yields the protein CASSPWRGRQIYEQYF.

The rearrangement uses TRBV6-2 or TRBV6-3 and TRBJ2-1, with D unclear. The CDR3 spans 11 residues. CDR1 and CDR2 from the germline V gene are MNHEY and SVGEGT. With 6 bases removed from V and 10 bases from J, the gap between germline ends came to 10 bases. CDR3 sequence: CASSNSREQFF. CDR3 DNA: TGTGCCAGCAGCAATAGCAGGGAGCAGTTCTTC.

This clonotype was picked up many times. This chain uses TRBV5-1 with TRBJ2-7; 7 nucleotides agree with TRBD2. CDR1 is SGHRS and CDR2 is YFSETQ in the germline V gene. V was clipped by 1 base and J by 4 bases; unmatched bases: 5. The CDR3 spans 14 residues. The CDR3 DNA follows: TGCGCCAGCAGCTTGTACAGCGGGGATTACGAGCAGTACTTC. Translated: CASSLYSGDYEQYF.

The chain employs TRBV6-2 or TRBV6-3 and TRBJ2-6; 7 nucleotides agree with TRBD1. The J segment lost 0 bases and the V segment lost 6 bases, leaving 5 bases of the junction unmatched. The CDR3 is 16 residues long. Per germline, CDR1 MNHEY and CDR2 SVGEGT. This CDR3 is CASSGTAFSGANVLTF. CDR3 DNA sequence: TGTGCCAGCAGCGGGACAGCCTTCTCTGGGGCCAACGTCCTGACTTTC.

This clonotype has just a few counts. The V call is TRBV4-3, the J call TRBJ1-4, with D unresolved. The CDR3 runs to 15 residues. The V end lost 0 bases, the J end lost 2 bases, and 7 bases lay between the germline ends. Germline V CDR1 and CDR2: LGHNA, YSLEER. The CDR3 sequence is CASSQEFGTNEKLFF. For the CDR3, the DNA is TGCGCCAGCAGCCAAGAGTTCGGTACTAATGAAAAACTGTTTTTT.

This clonotype was detected ten times or more. This chain connects TRBV4-2 to TRBJ1-4, with D possibly matching TRBD1 (5 bases). There are 15 residues in the CDR3. Germline CDR1 and CDR2: LGHNA and YNFKEQ. Trimming pared 3 bases from V and 5 bases from J, leaving 13 bases between. CDR3 in DNA: TGTGCCAGCAGCCAGGACCCGTCAGGGAATGAAAAACTGTTTTTT. Translating gives CASSQDPSGNEKLFF.